The rows below give T cell receptor beta chains drawn from one sample of a study of blood T cells in healthy people across ages. Each CDR3 protein is one row after TCRdb ran MiXCR on the 5' RACE reads. The table shows about 730,000 distinct CDR3 sequences, with roughly 47% occurring only once. The sample taken for sequencing was blood. The receptors shown here come from a woman aged 55-69 years in good health. Both conserved end residues are part of each CDR3. A D gene is named only where the DNA matches it firmly. Clone size is not always given. Where it is, it says once, few, many or a class for expanded clones.

TGTGCCACCAGTAAGAGGCAACGATTTCGAGAGCAGTACTTC | CATSKRQRFREQYF | . | TRBJ2-7 | . | TRBV24-1
TGTGCCACCAGCAGAGTGTTACTAGCGGGACCCACAGATACGCAGTATTTT | CATSRVLLAGPTDTQYF | once | TRBJ2-3 | TRBD2 | TRBV15
TGTGCCAGCAGCTTAGGAGGACTAGCTGAAAATGAGCAGTTCTTC | CASSLGGLAENEQFF | . | TRBJ2-1 | TRBD2 | TRBV7-2
TGCAGCGTCGCCCGCGGGACTAGCGGGAGAGTAGATGAGCAGTTCTTC | CSVARGTSGRVDEQFF | . | TRBJ2-1 | TRBD2 | TRBV29-1
TGTGCCAGCAGCGGGTCGACAGGGACCTATGGCTACACCTTC | CASSGSTGTYGYTF | few | TRBJ1-2 | TRBD1 | TRBV6-1
TGTGCCAGCAGCCCGCACGGGGCGGGGAACACTGAAGCTTTCTTT | CASSPHGAGNTEAFF | . | TRBJ1-1 | . | TRBV11-3
TGTGCCTGGAGTGTACGAGGGCAGCCGTACGCTTTCTTT | CAWSVRGQPYAFF | . | TRBJ1-1 | . | TRBV30
TGTGCCAGCAGTTCATCTAGCGGGGGGGCCTCAGAGACCCAGTACTTC | CASSSSSGGASETQYF | few | TRBJ2-5 | TRBD2 | TRBV28
TGTGCCACCAGCAGAGATCGTGCAGTCTTGGGGGGTTTCGGGGAGACCCAGTACTTC | CATSRDRAVLGGFGETQYF | . | TRBJ2-5 | . | TRBV15
TGTGCCAGCAGCCAATCCGGGGCCGGTGAAAAACTGTTTTTT | CASSQSGAGEKLFF | . | TRBJ1-4 | . | TRBV3-1
TGTGCCAGCAGCTTACTAGCGGGGTCTAGCACAGATACGCAGTATTTT | CASSLLAGSSTDTQYF | . | TRBJ2-3 | TRBD2 | TRBV7-9